This TCR beta chain emerged from a study of cytomegalovirus exposure and HLA in healthy donors. Study conclusions and caveats: Later analysis showed TCR association rates varying by HLA locus, highest for DRB1 and lowest for HLA-C.

The CDR3 is made up of 14 amino acids. With V trimmed by 4 bases and J by 8 bases, 6 bases remained unmatched. Germline loops: CDR1 LGHNA, CDR2 YSLEER. All donors participated as healthy donors of bone marrow. Comments on this clone: The antigen remains undetermined.

PCR used 60 Vbeta primers and 13 Jbeta primers. Source study methods: Later analysis identified around 85 million unique TCR beta chains, 9 million to 13 million shared. This table comes from immunoSEQ multiplex PCR, and its TCRdb copy is limited to in-frame clones, with some not included. V and J calls and clone size come straight from that table; D and trimming were deduced from the DNA. The sample yields approximately 120,000 clones, 81% seen once. The sequenced sample was PBMCs. This receptor was identified in a woman under 40 in good health and CMV-seronegative. This chain uses TRBV4-3 with TRBJ2-1, with 9 bases that match TRBD1. The CDR3 DNA is TGCGCCAGCAGCCGGGACAGGGTAGGCGATGAGCAGTTCTTC. Translating it yields CASSRDRVGDEQFF.